This T cell receptor (beta chain) stems from a study of blood T cell repertoires in COVID-19. Study-wide context: The United States, Italy and Spain provided the acute and convalescent COVID-19 samples. Nucleic acid was either cDNA or gDNA, and it came from T cells, B-cell-depleted T cells, or PBMCs.

This clone was seen a few times. The germline V gene has CDR1 SGHTS and CDR2 YDEGEE. V was cut by 0 bases and J by 8 bases, with 14 bases left in between. This CDR3 has 14 residues. Authors' analysis steps: Amplification of reference gene primers provided the estimated nucleated cell counts. Clones were read by immunoSEQ multiplex PCR, and TCRdb kept only the in-frame ones, dropping some. V and J calls and clone size are copied from that table; D and trimming were computed from the DNA. The sample holds 350,000 to 450,000 clones, about 85% seen once. The J gene is TRBJ1-2, the V gene TRBV5-8; D unresolved. Material for sequencing was peripheral blood. This receptor was obtained from a young woman with acute or convalescent COVID-19. The CDR3 protein is CASSLDSTYVGYTF. The CDR3 DNA sequence: TGTGCCAGCAGCTTGGACAGCACCTATGTAGGCTACACCTTC.